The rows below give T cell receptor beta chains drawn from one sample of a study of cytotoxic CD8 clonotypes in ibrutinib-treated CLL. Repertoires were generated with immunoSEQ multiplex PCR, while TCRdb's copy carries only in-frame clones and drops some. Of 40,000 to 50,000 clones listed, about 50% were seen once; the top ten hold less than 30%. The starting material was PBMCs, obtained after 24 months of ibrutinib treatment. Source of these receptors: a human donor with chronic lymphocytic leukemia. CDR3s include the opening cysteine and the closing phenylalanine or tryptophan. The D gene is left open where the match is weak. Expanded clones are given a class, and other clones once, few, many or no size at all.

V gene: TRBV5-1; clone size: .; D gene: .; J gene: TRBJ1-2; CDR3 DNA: TGCGCCAGCAGCTTGGGGGAGGGTTCGGTCTATGGCTACACCTTC; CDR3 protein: CASSLGEGSVYGYTF
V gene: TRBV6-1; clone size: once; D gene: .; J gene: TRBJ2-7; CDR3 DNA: TGTGCCAGCAGGCGCACGAAGTCCTACGAGCAGTACTTC; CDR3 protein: CASRRTKSYEQYF
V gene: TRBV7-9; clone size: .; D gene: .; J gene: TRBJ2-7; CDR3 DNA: TGTGCCAGCAGCACCCAGGGAAACTCCTACGAGCAGTACTTC; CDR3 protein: CASSTQGNSYEQYF
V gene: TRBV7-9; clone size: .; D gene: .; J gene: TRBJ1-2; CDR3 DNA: TGTGCCAGCAGCCCTCTTCGGCGGGGAAACTATGGCTACACCTTC; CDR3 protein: CASSPLRRGNYGYTF
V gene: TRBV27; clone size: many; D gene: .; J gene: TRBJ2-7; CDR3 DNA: TGTGCCAGCAGACCCATGCCTGCTTCCTACGAGCAGTACTTC; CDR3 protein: CASRPMPASYEQYF
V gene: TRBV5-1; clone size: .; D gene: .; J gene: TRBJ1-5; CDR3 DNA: TGCGCCAGCAGCTTGCGGGGCGCGGGGGATCAGCCCCAGCATTTT; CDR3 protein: CASSLRGAGDQPQHF
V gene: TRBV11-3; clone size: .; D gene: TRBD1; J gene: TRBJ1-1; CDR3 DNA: TGTGCCAGCAGCTCAGGACAGGGAATGAACACTGAAGCTTTCTTT; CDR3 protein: CASSSGQGMNTEAFF
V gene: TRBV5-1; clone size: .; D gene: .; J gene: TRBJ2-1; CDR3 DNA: TGCGCCAGCAGCCTCGACAGTCTCTCCTACAATGAGCAGTTCTTC; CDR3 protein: CASSLDSLSYNEQFF
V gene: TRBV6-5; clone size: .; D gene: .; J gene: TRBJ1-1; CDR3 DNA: TGTGCCAGCAGTTACTCCCCCGGGGGCGACACTGAAGCTTTCTTT; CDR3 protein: CASSYSPGGDTEAFF
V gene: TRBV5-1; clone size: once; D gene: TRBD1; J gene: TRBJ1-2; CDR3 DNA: TGCGCCAGCAGCCCGAATACAGGGGTCGACGGCTACACCTTC; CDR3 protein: CASSPNTGVDGYTF
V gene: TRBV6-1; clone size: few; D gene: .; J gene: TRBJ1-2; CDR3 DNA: TGTGCCAGCAGTGCTGGGTCGGTAGGCTACACCTTC; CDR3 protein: CASSAGSVGYTF
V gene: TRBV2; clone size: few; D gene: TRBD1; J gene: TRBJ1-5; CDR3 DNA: TGTGCCAGCAGTGAACGGGCAGGGGGGAGCAATCAGCCCCAGCATTTT; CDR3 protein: CASSERAGGSNQPQHF
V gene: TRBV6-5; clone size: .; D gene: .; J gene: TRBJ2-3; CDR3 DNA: TGTGCCAGCAGTCCCCGCAGGGATACGCAGTATTTT; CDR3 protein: CASSPRRDTQYF
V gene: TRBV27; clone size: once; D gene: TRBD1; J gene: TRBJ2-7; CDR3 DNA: TGTGCCAGCAGTTTATGGCAGGGGGATCTTGGGGAGCAGTACTTC; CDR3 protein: CASSLWQGDLGEQYF
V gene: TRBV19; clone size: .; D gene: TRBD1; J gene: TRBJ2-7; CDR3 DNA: TGTGCCAGTAGTATGGGAGACAGGGGAAGCGAGCAGTACTTC; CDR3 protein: CASSMGDRGSEQYF
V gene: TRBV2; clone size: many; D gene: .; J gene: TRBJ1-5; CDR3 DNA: TGTGCCAGCAGTTCAGGGCTCTGGCAGCCCCAGCATTTT; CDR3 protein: CASSSGLWQPQHF
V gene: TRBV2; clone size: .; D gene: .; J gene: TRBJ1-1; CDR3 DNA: TGTGCCAGCAGTCTCAGGGCCACTGAAGCTTTCTTT; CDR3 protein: CASSLRATEAFF
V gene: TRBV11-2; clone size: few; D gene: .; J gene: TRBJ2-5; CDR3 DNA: TGTGCCAGCAGCCCGGGCGTCGCCCAGTACTTC; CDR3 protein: CASSPGVAQYF
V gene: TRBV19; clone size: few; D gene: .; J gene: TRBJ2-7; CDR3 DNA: TGTGCCAGTAGTATCCCCGGCCCCTCCTACGAGCAGTACTTC; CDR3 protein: CASSIPGPSYEQYF
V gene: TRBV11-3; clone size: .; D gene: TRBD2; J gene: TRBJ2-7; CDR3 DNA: TGTGCCAGCAGCCCTACGGGAGGGTCCTACGAGCAGTACTTC; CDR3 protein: CASSPTGGSYEQYF
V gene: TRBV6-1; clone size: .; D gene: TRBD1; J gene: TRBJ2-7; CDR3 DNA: TGTGCCAGCAGTTTTAAGACAGGGTCTGGCGAGCAGTACTTC; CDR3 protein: CASSFKTGSGEQYF
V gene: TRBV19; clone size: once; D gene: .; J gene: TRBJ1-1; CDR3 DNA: TGTGCCAGTAGTCGAAACCAACAGGGTGAAGCTTTCTTT; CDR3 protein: CASSRNQQGEAFF
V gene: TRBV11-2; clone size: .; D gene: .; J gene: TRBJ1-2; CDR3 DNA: TGTGCCAGCAGCTTATCCGCTGCGGGGGGCCCCTTATTAGGCTACACCTTC; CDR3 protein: CASSLSAAGGPLLGYTF
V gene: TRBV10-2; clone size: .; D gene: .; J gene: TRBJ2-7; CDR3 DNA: TGCGCCAGCAGTGATGACCTTAACTACGAGCAGTACTTC; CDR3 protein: CASSDDLNYEQYF
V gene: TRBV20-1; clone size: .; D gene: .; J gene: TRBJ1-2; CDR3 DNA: TGCAGTGCTGACCGGTTGTATGGCTACACCTTC; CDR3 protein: CSADRLYGYTF
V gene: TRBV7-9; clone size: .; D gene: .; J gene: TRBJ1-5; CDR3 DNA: TGTGCCAGCAGCTTAACAGGACACCCAAATCAGCCCCAGCATTTT; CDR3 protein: CASSLTGHPNQPQHF
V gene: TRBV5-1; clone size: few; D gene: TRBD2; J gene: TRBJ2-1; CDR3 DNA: TGCGCCAGCAGATCCGGGACTAGCGGTCTCAATGAGCAGTTCTTC; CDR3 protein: CASRSGTSGLNEQFF
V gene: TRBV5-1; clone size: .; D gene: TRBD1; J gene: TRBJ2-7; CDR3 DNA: TGCGCCAGCAGCCTTGGGGACAGTACCTACGAGCAGTACTTC; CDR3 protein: CASSLGDSTYEQYF
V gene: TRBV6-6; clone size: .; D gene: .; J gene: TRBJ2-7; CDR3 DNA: TGTGCCAGCAGTCGAGCCGACCGGGACGAGCAGTACTTC; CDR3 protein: CASSRADRDEQYF
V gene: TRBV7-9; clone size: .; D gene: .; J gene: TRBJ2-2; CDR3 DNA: TGTGCCAGCAGCTTAGTGGTGGGGGCCGGGGAGCTGTTTTTT; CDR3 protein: CASSLVVGAGELFF
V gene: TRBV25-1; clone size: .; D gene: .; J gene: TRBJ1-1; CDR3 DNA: TGTGCCAGCAGGTACGGAATGAACACTGAAGCTTTCTTT; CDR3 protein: CASRYGMNTEAFF
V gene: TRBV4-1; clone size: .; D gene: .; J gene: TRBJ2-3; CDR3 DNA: TGCGCCAGCACCGTGAGTACTAGCACAGATACGCAGTATTTT; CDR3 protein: CASTVSTSTDTQYF
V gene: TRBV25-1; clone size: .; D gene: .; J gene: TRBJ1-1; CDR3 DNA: TGTGCCAGCAAAACTGTGGGCTACACTGAAGCTTTCTTT; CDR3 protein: CASKTVGYTEAFF
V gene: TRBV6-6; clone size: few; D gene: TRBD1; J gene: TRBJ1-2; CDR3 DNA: TGTGCCAGCAGTGGTCCGGGACAGGGGGCAAGTGGCTACACCTTC; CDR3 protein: CASSGPGQGASGYTF
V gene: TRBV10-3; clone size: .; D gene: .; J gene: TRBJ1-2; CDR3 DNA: TGTGCCATCAGTGTTCAGGGGACAAGGAAAAACTATGGCTACACCTTC; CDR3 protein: CAISVQGTRKNYGYTF
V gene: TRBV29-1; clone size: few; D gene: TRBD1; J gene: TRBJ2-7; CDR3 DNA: TGCAGCGTAGAAGACAGGGACTACGAGCAGTACTTC; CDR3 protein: CSVEDRDYEQYF
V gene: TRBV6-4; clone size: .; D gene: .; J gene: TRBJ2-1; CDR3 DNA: TGTGCCAGCAGTGACTCTAGCGGCTCCTACAATGAGCAGTTCTTC; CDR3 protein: CASSDSSGSYNEQFF
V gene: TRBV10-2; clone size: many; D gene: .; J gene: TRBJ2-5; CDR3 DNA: TGCGCCAGCAGTAAGGTTAGCGTGGTTGGAGAGACCCAGTACTTC; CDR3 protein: CASSKVSVVGETQYF
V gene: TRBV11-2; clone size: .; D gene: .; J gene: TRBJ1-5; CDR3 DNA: TGTGCCAGCAGCTTAGCGACGGCCGGTAGCAATCAGCCCCAGCATTTT; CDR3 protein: CASSLATAGSNQPQHF
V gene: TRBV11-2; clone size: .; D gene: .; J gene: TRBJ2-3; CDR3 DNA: TGTGCCAGCAGCACAGGCACCAGCACAGATACGCAGTATTTT; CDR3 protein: CASSTGTSTDTQYF
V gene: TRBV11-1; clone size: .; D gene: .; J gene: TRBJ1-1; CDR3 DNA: TGTGCCAGCAGCTTGGGCCGGGGAAGTACTGAAGCTTTCTTT; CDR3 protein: CASSLGRGSTEAFF
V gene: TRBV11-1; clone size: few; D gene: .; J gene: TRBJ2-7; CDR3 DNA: TGTGCCAGCAGCGCAGGGACCTACGAGCAGTACTTC; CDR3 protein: CASSAGTYEQYF
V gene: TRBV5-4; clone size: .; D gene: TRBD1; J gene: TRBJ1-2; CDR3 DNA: TGTGCCAGCAGCACAGGACAGGCGATAGCTAACTATGGCTACACCTTC; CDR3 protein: CASSTGQAIANYGYTF
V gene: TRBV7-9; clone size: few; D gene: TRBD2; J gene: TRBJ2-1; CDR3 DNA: TGTGCCAGCAGCTTAGACGGTACTAGCGGTAATGAGCAGTTCTTC; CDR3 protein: CASSLDGTSGNEQFF
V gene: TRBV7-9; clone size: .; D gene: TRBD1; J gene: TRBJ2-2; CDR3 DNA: TGTGCCAGCAGCTTAGACCCGGGCAGGGGGAGAACCGGGGAGCTGTTTTTT; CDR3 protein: CASSLDPGRGRTGELFF
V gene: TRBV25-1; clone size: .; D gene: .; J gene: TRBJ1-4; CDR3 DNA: TGTGCCACCCCCCACCTTTCCGGGTGGGGGGCTAATGAAAAACTGTTTTTT; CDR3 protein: CATPHLSGWGANEKLFF
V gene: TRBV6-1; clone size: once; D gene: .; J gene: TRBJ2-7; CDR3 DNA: TGTGCCAGCAGTCAGGCTAGGAGCCACGAGCAGTACTTC; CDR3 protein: CASSQARSHEQYF
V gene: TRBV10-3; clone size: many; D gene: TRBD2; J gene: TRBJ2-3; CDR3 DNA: TGTGCCATCAGTCCGCGGACTAGCGGGGACACAGATACGCAGTATTTT; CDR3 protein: CAISPRTSGDTDTQYF